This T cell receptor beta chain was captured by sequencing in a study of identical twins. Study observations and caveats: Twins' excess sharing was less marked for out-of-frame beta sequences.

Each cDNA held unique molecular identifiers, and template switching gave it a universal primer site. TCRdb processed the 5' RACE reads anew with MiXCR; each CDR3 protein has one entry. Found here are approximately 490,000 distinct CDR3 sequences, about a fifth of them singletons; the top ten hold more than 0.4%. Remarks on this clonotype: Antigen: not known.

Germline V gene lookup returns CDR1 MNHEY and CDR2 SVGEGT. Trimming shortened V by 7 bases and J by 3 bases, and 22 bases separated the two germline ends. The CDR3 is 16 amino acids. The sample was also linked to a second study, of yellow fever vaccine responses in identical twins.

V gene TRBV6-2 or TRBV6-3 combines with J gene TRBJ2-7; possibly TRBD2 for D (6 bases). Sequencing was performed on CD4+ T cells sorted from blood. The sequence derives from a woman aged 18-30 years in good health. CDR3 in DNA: TGTGCCAGCACATCGGGAGTGGGAGCTATGAACTACGAGCAGTACTTC. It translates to CASTSGVGAMNYEQYF.